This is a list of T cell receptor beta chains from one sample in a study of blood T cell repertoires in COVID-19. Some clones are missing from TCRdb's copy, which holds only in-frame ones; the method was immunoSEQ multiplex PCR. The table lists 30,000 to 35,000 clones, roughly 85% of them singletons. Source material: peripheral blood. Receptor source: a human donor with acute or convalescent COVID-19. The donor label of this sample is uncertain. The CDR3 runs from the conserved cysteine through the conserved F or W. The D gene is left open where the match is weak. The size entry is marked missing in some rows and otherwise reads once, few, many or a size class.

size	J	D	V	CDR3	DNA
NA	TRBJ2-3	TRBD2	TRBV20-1	CSASLPAGGSTDTQYF	TGCAGTGCTAGTTTACCAGCGGGAGGGAGCACAGATACGCAGTATTTT
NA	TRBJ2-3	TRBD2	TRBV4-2	CASSLPPRLAGGPADTQYF	TGTGCCAGCAGCTTACCCCCGCGACTAGCGGGGGGGCCTGCAGATACGCAGTATTTT
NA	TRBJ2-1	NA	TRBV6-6	CASILKGGASYNEQFF	TGTGCCAGCATCCTTAAGGGCGGGGCGTCCTACAATGAGCAGTTCTTC
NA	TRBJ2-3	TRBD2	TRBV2	CASSGGLAGGSDTQYF	TGTGCCAGCAGTGGGGGACTAGCGGGGGGATCAGATACGCAGTATTTT
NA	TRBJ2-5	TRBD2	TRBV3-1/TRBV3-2	CASSPGLAGVETQYF	TGTGCCAGCAGCCCCGGACTAGCGGGGGTAGAGACCCAGTACTTC
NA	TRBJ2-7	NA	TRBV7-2	CASSLGLAAYEQYF	TGTGCCAGCAGCTTAGGGCTGGCAGCCTACGAGCAGTACTTC
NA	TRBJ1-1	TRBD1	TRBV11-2	CASSPGQGANTEAFF	TGTGCCAGCAGCCCGGGACAGGGGGCGAACACTGAAGCTTTCTTT
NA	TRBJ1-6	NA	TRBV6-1	CASSEIEGSPLHF	TGTGCCAGCAGTGAAATTGAGGGCTCACCCCTCCACTTT
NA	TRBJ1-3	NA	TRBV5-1	CASSLSFGETGNTIYF	TGCGCCAGCAGCTTGTCCTTCGGGGAAACTGGAAACACCATATATTTT
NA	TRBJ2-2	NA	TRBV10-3	CAISEGQGNTGELFF	TGTGCCATCAGTGAGGGCCAGGGGAACACCGGGGAGCTGTTTTTT
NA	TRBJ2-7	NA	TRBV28	CASSLLGQSYEQYF	TGTGCCAGCAGTTTGTTAGGACAGTCCTACGAGCAGTACTTC
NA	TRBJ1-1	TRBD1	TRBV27	CASSLQGGVISEAFF	TGTGCCAGCAGTTTACAGGGGGGCGTAATCTCTGAAGCTTTCTTT
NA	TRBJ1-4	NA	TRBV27	CASSLSTVRGEKLFF	TGTGCCAGCAGTTTATCGACGGTCCGGGGTGAAAAACTGTTTTTT
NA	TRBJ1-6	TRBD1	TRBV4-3	CASSPGQGNSPLHF	TGCGCCAGCAGCCCGGGACAGGGTAATTCACCCCTCCACTTT
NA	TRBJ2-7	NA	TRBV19	CASSPQTGRYEQYF	TGTGCCAGTAGTCCTCAGACAGGGAGGTACGAGCAGTACTTC
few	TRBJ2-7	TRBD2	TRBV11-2	CASSFQPGEGYEQYF	TGTGCCAGCAGCTTTCAGCCGGGGGAGGGATACGAGCAGTACTTC
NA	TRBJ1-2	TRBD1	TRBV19	CASTTRDRGLGGYTF	TGTGCCAGTACCACCCGGGACAGGGGGCTGGGTGGCTACACCTTC
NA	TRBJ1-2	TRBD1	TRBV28	CASSLLQGAPNYGYTF	TGTGCCAGCAGTTTATTGCAGGGGGCCCCTAACTATGGCTACACCTTC
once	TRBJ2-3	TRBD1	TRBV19	CASSIPGQSDTQYF	TGTGCCAGTAGTATACCGGGACAGTCAGATACGCAGTATTTT
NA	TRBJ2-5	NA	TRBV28	CASLGHSPPQETQYF	TGTGCCAGCCTAGGTCATAGTCCACCGCAAGAGACCCAGTACTTC
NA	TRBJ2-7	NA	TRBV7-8	CASSFSGPFYEQYF	TGTGCCAGCAGCTTCAGCGGTCCCTTCTACGAGCAGTACTTC
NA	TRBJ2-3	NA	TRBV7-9	CASSAEGDSTDTQYF	TGTGCCAGCAGCGCCGAGGGGGATAGCACAGATACGCAGTATTTT
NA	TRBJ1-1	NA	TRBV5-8	CASRLTANTEAFF	TGTGCCAGCAGGCTAACCGCGAACACTGAAGCTTTCTTT
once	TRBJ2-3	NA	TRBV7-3	CASSLGGAASHTQYF	TGTGCCAGCAGCTTAGGAGGGGCAGCTTCCCATACGCAGTATTTT
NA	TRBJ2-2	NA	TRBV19	CASSSGLYVRTGELFF	TGTGCCAGTAGTTCAGGGTTGTACGTACGGACGGGGGAGCTGTTTTTT
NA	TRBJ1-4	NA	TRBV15	CATSPTDVQINEKLFF	TGTGCCACCAGCCCCACCGACGTACAGATTAATGAAAAACTGTTTTTT
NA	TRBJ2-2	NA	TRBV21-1	CASSKVGSGGAMRYTGELFF	TGTGCCAGCAGCAAAGTGGGTAGCGGGGGGGCAATGAGATACACCGGGGAGCTGTTTTTT
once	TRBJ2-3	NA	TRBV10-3	CAISDGRGDTQYF	TGTGCCATCAGTGACGGAAGGGGAGATACGCAGTATTTT
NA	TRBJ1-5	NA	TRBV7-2	CASSLKDGGNQPQHF	TGTGCCAGCAGCCTCAAAGACGGGGGAAATCAGCCCCAGCATTTT
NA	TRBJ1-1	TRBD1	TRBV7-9	CASSLGQGWGEAFF	TGTGCCAGCAGCTTGGGACAGGGATGGGGGGAAGCTTTCTTT
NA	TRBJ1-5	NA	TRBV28	CASSLRQGLQPQHF	TGTGCCAGCAGTTTGCGGCAGGGGCTTCAGCCCCAGCATTTT
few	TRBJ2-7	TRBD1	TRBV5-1	CASSLEQGFEQYF	TGCGCCAGCAGCTTAGAACAGGGGTTCGAGCAGTACTTC
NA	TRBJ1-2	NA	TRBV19	CASTIQGAYGYTF	TGTGCCAGTACCATACAGGGAGCCTATGGCTACACCTTC
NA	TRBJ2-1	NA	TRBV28	CASSFPQYNEQFF	TGTGCCAGCAGTTTCCCACAGTACAATGAGCAGTTCTTC
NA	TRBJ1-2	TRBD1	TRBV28	CASSSGQGTGGYTF	TGTGCCAGCAGTTCGGGACAGGGGACAGGCGGCTACACCTTC
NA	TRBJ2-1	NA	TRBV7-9	CASSPPSSQRITYNEQFF	TGTGCCAGCAGCCCCCCCTCCAGTCAGCGGATTACCTACAATGAGCAGTTCTTC
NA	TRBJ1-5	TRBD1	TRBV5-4	CASSGGQGNQPQHF	TGTGCCAGCAGCGGAGGACAGGGAAATCAGCCCCAGCATTTT
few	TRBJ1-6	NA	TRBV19	CASSPHRNSPLHF	TGTGCCAGTAGTCCGCACAGGAATTCACCCCTCCACTTT
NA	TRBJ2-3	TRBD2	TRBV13	CASSKRLAGETDTQYF	TGTGCCAGCAGCAAACGACTAGCGGGAGAAACAGATACGCAGTATTTT
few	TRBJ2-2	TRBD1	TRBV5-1	CASSPASGTGPTGELFF	TGCGCCAGCAGCCCCGCCTCCGGGACAGGGCCGACCGGGGAGCTGTTTTTT
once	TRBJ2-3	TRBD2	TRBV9	CASSERGLAGDPDTQYF	TGTGCCAGCAGCGAGAGGGGACTAGCGGGAGACCCAGATACGCAGTATTTT
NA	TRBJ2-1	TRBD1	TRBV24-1	CATSDPGTGDNEQFF	TGTGCCACCAGTGATCCGGGGACAGGAGACAATGAGCAGTTCTTC
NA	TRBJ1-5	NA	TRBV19	CASSPLRGNSNQPQHF	TGTGCCAGTAGTCCGCTGCGGGGGAATAGCAATCAGCCCCAGCATTTT
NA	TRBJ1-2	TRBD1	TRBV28	CASSSGQGNYGYTF	TGTGCCAGCAGTTCCGGACAGGGTAACTATGGCTACACCTTC
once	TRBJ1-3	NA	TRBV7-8	CASSFNLGSSGNTIYF	TGTGCCAGCAGCTTTAATCTCGGGAGCTCTGGAAACACCATATATTTT
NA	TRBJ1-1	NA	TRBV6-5	CASSPQGGVTEAFF	TGTGCCAGCAGTCCACAGGGTGGTGTGACTGAAGCTTTCTTT
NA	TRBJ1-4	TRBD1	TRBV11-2	CASSPGTGTAEKLFF	TGTGCCAGCAGCCCCGGGACAGGGACCGCTGAAAAACTGTTTTTT
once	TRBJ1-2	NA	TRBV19	CASSILQGTHGYTF	TGTGCCAGTAGTATCCTACAGGGCACCCATGGCTACACCTTC
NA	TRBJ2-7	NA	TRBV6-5	CASSYSRGPYEQYF	TGTGCCAGCAGTTACTCGCGAGGGCCCTACGAGCAGTACTTC
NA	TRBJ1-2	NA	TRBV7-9	CASSRDDYYGYTF	TGTGCCAGCAGCCGCGATGATTACTATGGCTACACCTTC
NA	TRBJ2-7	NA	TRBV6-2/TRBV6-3	CASSPWTGTYEQYF	TGTGCCAGCAGTCCCTGGACTGGAACCTACGAGCAGTACTTC